Listed below are T cell receptor beta chains from one sample, sequenced in a study of blood T cell repertoires in COVID-19. Data came from immunoSEQ multiplex PCR; TCRdb stores just in-frame clones and leaves some out. The table shows about 200,000 clones, with about 84% occurring only once. The sequenced sample was PBMCs or T cells enriched from blood (not recorded which). Receptors originate from a man in his forties with acute COVID-19. The CDR3 runs from the conserved cysteine through the conserved F or W. D genes are given only for firm matches. Rows may omit the clone size; those that give it use once, few, many or a size class.

d_call j_call v_call clone_size cdr3_nt cdr3_aa
TRBD2 TRBJ2-1 TRBV19 . TGTGCCAGTAGTATGAGGACTAGCGGGAGTTATGAGCAGTTCTTC CASSMRTSGSYEQFF
. TRBJ2-3 TRBV19 . TGTGCCAGTGCTGTGGCAGGGGATACGCAGTATTTT CASAVAGDTQYF
TRBD1 TRBJ2-2 TRBV5-1 . TGCGCCAGCAGCCGGGACAGCGGCACCGGGGAGCTGTTTTTT CASSRDSGTGELFF
. TRBJ2-7 TRBV9 . TGTGCCAGCAGCTCCTGGACAGCGCCCCACGAGCAGTACTTC CASSSWTAPHEQYF
. TRBJ2-5 TRBV5-4 . TGTGCCAGCAGCTTCCCAGGGGAGGGAGAGACCCAGTACTTC CASSFPGEGETQYF
. TRBJ2-5 TRBV6-5 . TGTGCCAGCAGGAGGGCGGCCCAACGGCTGGAGACCCAGTACTTC CASRRAAQRLETQYF
. TRBJ1-2 TRBV6-5 . TGTGCCAGTCGTAGCGGGGATGGCTACACCTTC CASRSGDGYTF
. TRBJ1-2 TRBV9 . TGTGCCAGCAGCGTAGTTGGGCGCGGGGCGGTTGGCTACACCTTC CASSVVGRGAVGYTF
. TRBJ1-1 TRBV3-1/TRBV3-2 . TGTGCCAGCAGCCTAACCGCAGGTGGCCCGGTTCGAGCTTTCTTT CASSLTAGGPVRAFF
TRBD2 TRBJ2-7 TRBV2 . TGTGCCAGCCGGTACCGACTAGCGGATTCCTCCTACGAGCAGTACTTC CASRYRLADSSYEQYF
. TRBJ1-1 TRBV27 . TGTGCCAGCAGTTTAGCAGGGAACACTGAAGCTTTCTTT CASSLAGNTEAFF
. TRBJ2-3 TRBV23-1 . TGCGCCAGCAGTCACTGGTGTGGTAGCACCTACACAGATACGCAGTATTTT CASSHWCGSTYTDTQYF
. TRBJ1-1 TRBV7-9 . TGTGCCAGCAGCTTAAGGCCAGGGGAGGGGCCATCGAACACTGAAGCTTTCTTT CASSLRPGEGPSNTEAFF
. TRBJ2-2 TRBV11-3 . TGTGCCAGCAGCTTAGCGGCGGGTGATGGGGCCGGGGAGCTGTTTTTT CASSLAAGDGAGELFF
. TRBJ2-7 TRBV6-6 . TGTGCCAGCAGCCTTGGGGGGAACCCCTACGAGCAGTACTTC CASSLGGNPYEQYF
. TRBJ2-7 TRBV5-1 . TGCGCCAGCAGCTTGGTTAACGGGTTAACCGGGATCGAGCAGTACTTC CASSLVNGLTGIEQYF
TRBD1 TRBJ1-5 TRBV4-3 . TGCGCCAGCAGCCCGGAGCCCGCCGGGACAGGCCTCAATCAGCCCCAGCATTTT CASSPEPAGTGLNQPQHF
TRBD1 TRBJ2-7 TRBV5-1 . TGCGCCAGCAGCGGGGCCCGGACAGGGCAGAAGAACGAGCAGTACTTC CASSGARTGQKNEQYF
. TRBJ1-1 TRBV5-6 . TGTGCCAGCAGCTCCCCTGGGGGGGGTGCCACTGAAGCTTTCTTT CASSSPGGGATEAFF
TRBD1 TRBJ1-5 TRBV24-1 . TGTGCCACCAGTGACCTACAGGGGGGGGATCAGCCCCAGCATTTT CATSDLQGGDQPQHF
. TRBJ2-1 TRBV20-1 once TGCAGTGCTAGAGGTACGGGTCCCGAGTTCTTC CSARGTGPEFF
. TRBJ2-1 TRBV11-2 . TGTGCCAGCAGCTTAGGTCCTAGGAATGAGCAGTTCTTC CASSLGPRNEQFF
. TRBJ2-7 TRBV5-1 . TGCGCCAGCAGCCCCACGAGCTCCTACGAGCAGTACTTC CASSPTSSYEQYF
TRBD1 TRBJ1-1 TRBV6-6 once TGTGCCAGCAGAACCGGGACAGGGTACACTGAAGCTTTCTTT CASRTGTGYTEAFF
. TRBJ1-1 TRBV29-1 . TGCAGCGTTGAAGATCGGGGGGGGACGAACACTGAAGCTTTCTTT CSVEDRGGTNTEAFF
. TRBJ2-1 TRBV7-3 . TGTGCCAGCAGCTTAAATCCCGGGACAGAGCAGTTCTTC CASSLNPGTEQFF
. TRBJ1-5 TRBV30 . TGTGCCTGGAGTGTGGCAGGCAACAATCAGCCCCAGCATTTT CAWSVAGNNQPQHF
TRBD1 TRBJ2-5 TRBV11-2 few TGTGCCAGCAGCATACGACTTACAGGGGGGGAGACCCAGTACTTC CASSIRLTGGETQYF
TRBD1 TRBJ2-1 TRBV4-1 . TGCGCCAGCAGCCAGGATACGACAGGGCGAGGTGAGCAGTTCTTC CASSQDTTGRGEQFF
TRBD2 TRBJ2-1 TRBV28 . TGTGCCAGCAGTTTGTCGGGAGGCCCCCCCTACAATGAGCAGTTCTTC CASSLSGGPPYNEQFF
TRBD1 TRBJ1-1 TRBV27 . TGTGCCAGCAGACCCACAGGGGTCATTGAAGCTTTCTTT CASRPTGVIEAFF
TRBD1 TRBJ1-1 TRBV27 once TGTGCCAGCAGTTCCCTAGGGACAGAGGCTTTCTTT CASSSLGTEAFF